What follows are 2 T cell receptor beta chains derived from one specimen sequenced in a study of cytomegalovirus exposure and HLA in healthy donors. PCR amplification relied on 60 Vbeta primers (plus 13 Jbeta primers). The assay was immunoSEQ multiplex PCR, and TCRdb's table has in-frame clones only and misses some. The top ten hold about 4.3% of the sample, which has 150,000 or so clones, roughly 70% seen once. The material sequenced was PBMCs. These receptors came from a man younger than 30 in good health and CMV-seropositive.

CDR3 DNA sequence: TGTGCCAGCAGTTACCAGGGGGAGGGCTACACCTTC. It encodes CASSYQGEGYTF. The rearrangement uses TRBV6-5 and TRBJ1-2; 7 positions agree with TRBD1. The germline V gene encodes CDR1 MNHEY and CDR2 SVGAGI. After removal of 2 bases from V and 8 bases from J, the junction contained 2 bases not matched to a gene. This CDR3 is built from 12 residues.

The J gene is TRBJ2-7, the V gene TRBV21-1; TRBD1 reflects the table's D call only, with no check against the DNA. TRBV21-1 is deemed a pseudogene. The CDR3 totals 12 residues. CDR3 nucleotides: TGTGCCAGCAGAATCGGACAGCAGTTACAGTACTTC. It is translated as CASRIGQQLQYF.